This T cell receptor beta chain was sequenced in a study of long-term antiretroviral therapy in people with HIV. Findings of the study overall: Subsequent to ART, diversity was augmented yet persisted below that of transplant donor controls.

This clone was observed a handful of times. Its antigen is still unknown. CDR1 MGHRA and CDR2 YSYEKL come from the germline V gene. The CDR3 spans 13 residues. V was cut by 3 bases and J by 9 bases, with 9 bases left in between. Version v3.0 of the immunoSEQ assay ran at survey level. Profiling relied on immunoSEQ multiplex PCR, and the TCRdb table lists in-frame clones only, not all of them. In the table there are more than 20,000 clones, roughly 80% of which are singletons. The sequences come from unsorted PBMCs, collected 0.4 years after starting antiretroviral therapy. This chain uses TRBV4-1 with TRBJ1-6; D may be TRBD1 (5 bases). This TCR came from a man aged 45-65 years with HIV. CDR3 protein: CASSQRDPSPLHF. The CDR3 coding sequence is TGCGCCAGCAGCCAGAGGGACCCTTCACCCCTCCACTTT.